This paragraph reports one T cell receptor (beta chain). Its antigen remains unknown. V lost 2 bases to trimming and J lost 2 bases; unmatched junction nucleotides: 0. The V gene's germline CDR1 is ENHRY and CDR2 SYGVKD. The CDR3 loop spans 14 amino acids. This sample is part of a study of response to subunit inactivated influenza vaccine. TCRdb used MiXCR to reprocess the RT-PCR reads, holding one entry per CDR3 protein. Of more than 400,000 distinct CDR3 sequences in the sample, under 8.5% were seen once. Broader study findings: Authors suggested each seasonal influenza vaccination recruits few new T cells.

This sequence joins TRBV10-3 and TRBJ1-5; 7 positions match TRBD1. This clonotype originated in a man between 45 and 75 years old who received an inactivated influenza vaccine. The sequencing used PBMCs from blood, collected roughly 24 months after vaccination. CDR3 sequence (DNA): TGTGCCATCAGTGAGGGGACAGGCAATCAGCCCCAGCATTTT. Amino acids: CAISEGTGNQPQHF.